The TCR beta chain described here comes from a study of beta chain features in type 1 diabetes. V was trimmed by 4 bases and J by 5 bases, leaving 20 bases between them. Germline assignment: CDR1 SGHAT and CDR2 FQNNGV. This CDR3 region has 16 residues. Isolated RNA was reverse transcribed in full, so expressed TCRB transcripts were sequenced. TCRdb's table, derived via immunoSEQ multiplex PCR, lists solely in-frame clones and lacks some. The sample has about half a million clones; around 10% are singletons. Of note for this clone: Its antigen is still unknown.

Findings and caveats of the study: Sequencing the cDNA could make cells with high TCR expression show up more than they should.

The sequencing input was naive CD4+ T cells from blood. The receptor's source is a woman under 30 in good health. The rearrangement links TRBV11-2 to TRBJ2-5; TRBD2 might be the D (6 bases). As DNA, the CDR3 is TGTGCCAGCAGCTCCAGTATCGGGACTCCCGGCGAGACCCAGTACTTC. Amino acid sequence: CASSSSIGTPGETQYF.